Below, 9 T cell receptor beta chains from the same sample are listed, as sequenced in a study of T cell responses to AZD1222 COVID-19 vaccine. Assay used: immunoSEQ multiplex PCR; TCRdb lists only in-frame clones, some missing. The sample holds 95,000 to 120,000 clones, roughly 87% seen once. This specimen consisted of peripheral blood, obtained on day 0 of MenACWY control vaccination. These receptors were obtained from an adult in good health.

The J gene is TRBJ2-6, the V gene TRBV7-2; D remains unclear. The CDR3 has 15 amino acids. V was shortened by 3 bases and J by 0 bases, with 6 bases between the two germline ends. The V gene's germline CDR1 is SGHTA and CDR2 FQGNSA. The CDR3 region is CASSLIGSGANVLTF. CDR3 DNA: TGTGCCAGCAGCTTGATTGGCTCTGGGGCCAACGTCCTGACTTTC.

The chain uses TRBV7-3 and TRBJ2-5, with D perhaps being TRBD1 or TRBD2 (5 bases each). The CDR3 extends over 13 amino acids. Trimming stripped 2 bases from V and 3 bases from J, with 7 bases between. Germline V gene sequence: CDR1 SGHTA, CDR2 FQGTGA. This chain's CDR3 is CASSLGTEETQYF. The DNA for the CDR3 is TGTGCCAGCAGCTTAGGGACCGAAGAGACCCAGTACTTC.

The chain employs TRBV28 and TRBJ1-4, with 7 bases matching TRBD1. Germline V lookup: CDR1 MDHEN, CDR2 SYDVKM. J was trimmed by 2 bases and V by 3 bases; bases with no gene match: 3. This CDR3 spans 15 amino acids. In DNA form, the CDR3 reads TGTGCCAGCAGTTTGCCAGGGGGGACTAATGAAAAACTGTTTTTT. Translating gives CASSLPGGTNEKLFF.

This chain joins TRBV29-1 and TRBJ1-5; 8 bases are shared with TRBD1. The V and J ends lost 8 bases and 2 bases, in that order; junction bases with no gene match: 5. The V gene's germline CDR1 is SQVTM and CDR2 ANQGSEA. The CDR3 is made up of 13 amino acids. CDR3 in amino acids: CSFGQGGNQPQHF. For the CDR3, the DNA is TGCAGCTTCGGACAGGGCGGCAATCAGCCCCAGCATTTT.

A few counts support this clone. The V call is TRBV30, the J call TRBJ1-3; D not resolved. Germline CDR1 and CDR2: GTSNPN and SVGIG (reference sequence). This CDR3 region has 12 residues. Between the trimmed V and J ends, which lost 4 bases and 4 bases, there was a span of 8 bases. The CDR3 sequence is CAWNKAGNTIYF. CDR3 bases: TGTGCCTGGAACAAGGCGGGAAACACCATATATTTT. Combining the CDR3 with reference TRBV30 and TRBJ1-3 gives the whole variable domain SQTIHQWPATLVQPVGSPLSLECTVEGTSNPNLYWYRQAAGRGLQLLFYSVGIGQISSEVPQNLSASRPQDRQFILSSKKLLLSDSGFYLCAWNKAGNTIYFGEGSWLTVV.

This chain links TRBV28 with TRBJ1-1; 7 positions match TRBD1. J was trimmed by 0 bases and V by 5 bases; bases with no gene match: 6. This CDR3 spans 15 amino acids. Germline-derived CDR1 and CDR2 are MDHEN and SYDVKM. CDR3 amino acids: CASSPPGQMNTEAFF. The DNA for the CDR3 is TGTGCCAGCAGTCCTCCGGGACAGATGAACACTGAAGCTTTCTTT.

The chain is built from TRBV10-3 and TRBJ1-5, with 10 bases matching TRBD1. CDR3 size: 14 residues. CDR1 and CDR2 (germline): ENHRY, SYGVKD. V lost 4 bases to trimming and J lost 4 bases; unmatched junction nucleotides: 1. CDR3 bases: TGTGCCATCAGTGGGGACAGGGGTAATCAGCCCCAGCATTTT. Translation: CAISGDRGNQPQHF.

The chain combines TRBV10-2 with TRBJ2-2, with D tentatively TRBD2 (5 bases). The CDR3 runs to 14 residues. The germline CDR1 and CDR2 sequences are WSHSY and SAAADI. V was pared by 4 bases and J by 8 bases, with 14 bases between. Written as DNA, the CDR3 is TGCGCCAGCAGTGGCCACGAGGGAAGGGGGGAGCTGTTTTTT. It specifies CASSGHEGRGELFF.

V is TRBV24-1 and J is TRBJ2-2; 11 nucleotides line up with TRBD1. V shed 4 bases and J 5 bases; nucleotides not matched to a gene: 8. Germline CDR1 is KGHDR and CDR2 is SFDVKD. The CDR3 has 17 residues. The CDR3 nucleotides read TGTGCCACCAGTGAAGAGCCGGGACAGGGGGTTACCGGGGAGCTGTTTTTT. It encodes CATSEEPGQGVTGELFF.